One sample yielded the 9 T cell receptor beta chains listed below, sequenced in a study of blood T cell repertoires in COVID-19. Clones were read by immunoSEQ multiplex PCR, and TCRdb kept only the in-frame ones, dropping some. This sample has some 78,000 clones, with about 88% found just once. The sequencing input was peripheral blood. Receptors were obtained from a man between 65 and 80 years old with active or convalescent COVID-19.

The chain recombines TRBV7-6 with TRBJ1-4; 9 bases are shared with TRBD1. This CDR3 has 16 amino acids. The trim removed 0 bases at V and 3 bases at J, leaving 2 bases unmatched. Germline V gene lookup returns CDR1 SGHVS and CDR2 FNYEAQ. The CDR3 region is CASSLAQGASNEKLFF. CDR3 sequence (DNA): TGTGCCAGCAGCTTAGCACAGGGGGCTTCTAATGAAAAACTGTTTTTT.

This clone was found a few times. The gene calls are TRBV2 and TRBJ2-1; D ambiguous. The CDR3 covers 15 residues. V was cut by 7 bases and J by 0 bases, with 13 bases left in between. Germline CDR1 reads SNHLY; CDR2 reads FYNNEI. The CDR3 sequence is CASIDLRSSYNEQFF. The CDR3 region has the DNA TGTGCCAGCATCGACCTACGGAGCTCCTACAATGAGCAGTTCTTC.

The chain has TRBV7-2 and TRBJ2-1, with 9 positions matching TRBD2. The CDR3 is 17 amino acids. Germline CDR1 SGHTA, CDR2 FQGNSA. Germline trimming cut 5 bases from V and 6 bases from J; bases unmatched to any gene: 14. The CDR3 region has the DNA TGTGCCAGCAGCCAGACTGGAATAGCGGGGGCTCGCAATGAGCAGTTCTTC. Residues: CASSQTGIAGARNEQFF.

The J gene is TRBJ2-3, the V gene TRBV4-3; maybe TRBD2 (6 bases). V lost 0 bases to trimming and J lost 5 bases, with 15 bases between them. The CDR3 consists of 16 residues. Germline V gene data show CDR1 as LGHNA and CDR2 as YSLEER. CDR3 sequence (DNA): TGCGCCAGCAGCCAAGACGGGGCGGGGTGGAGAGATACGCAGTATTTT. Translated, it gives CASSQDGAGWRDTQYF.

The V gene is TRBV11-3, the J gene TRBJ2-5; 10 bases fit TRBD2. V trimming: 5 bases; J trimming: 1 base; junction bases outside the gene matches: 4. The V gene's germline CDR1 is SGHNT and CDR2 YENEEA. The CDR3 runs 15 residues. The CDR3: CASSPGLAVQETQYF. For the CDR3, the DNA is TGTGCCAGCAGCCCTGGACTAGCGGTCCAAGAGACCCAGTACTTC.

This clone has only one observation. The rearrangement links TRBV5-1 to TRBJ2-5; the match to TRBD2 covers 7 bases. This CDR3 is 16 amino acids long. The trim removed 4 bases at V and 1 base at J, leaving 10 bases unmatched. Germline V gene lookup returns CDR1 SGHRS and CDR2 YFSETQ. The CDR3 here is CASSTLGGKSQETQYF. DNA for the CDR3: TGCGCCAGCAGCACTTTGGGGGGGAAATCCCAAGAGACCCAGTACTTC.

This sequence joins TRBV4-1 and TRBJ1-5, with 7 bases that match TRBD1. The CDR3 has 15 residues. Germline V gene lookup returns CDR1 MGHRA and CDR2 YSYEKL. With 3 bases clipped from V and 3 bases from J, the junction kept 5 bases outside the gene matches. The CDR3 bases are TGCGCCAGCAGCCAGGAGACAGGGAACAATCAGCCCCAGCATTTT. This translates into CASSQETGNNQPQHF.

This chain connects TRBV11-3 to TRBJ2-2; 8 nucleotides agree with TRBD1. With V trimmed by 5 bases and J by 9 bases, 11 bases remained unmatched. Germline lookup yields CDR1 SGHNT and CDR2 YENEEA. This CDR3 region has 15 residues. CDR3 amino acids: CASSPRTGPHRELFF. CDR3 sequence (DNA): TGTGCCAGCAGCCCCCGGACAGGGCCCCACCGGGAGCTGTTTTTT.

The J gene is TRBJ1-5, the V gene TRBV3-1 (or the pseudogene TRBV3-2); D unresolved. The ends were cut back, 3 bases at V and 5 bases at J, with 26 bases in the middle. There are 19 residues in the CDR3. Germline CDR1 and CDR2: LGHDT and YNNKEL (reference sequence). The CDR3 coding sequence is TGTGCCAGCAGCCACCAGGAGCGGAGACAAACCATGCTCGATCAGCCCCAGCATTTT. This sequence encodes CASSHQERRQTMLDQPQHF.